Sequencing of this TCR beta chain was carried out in a study of blood T cell repertoires in COVID-19. On the study more broadly: Sources were T cells, B-cell-depleted T cells, or PBMCs; the material itself was cDNA or gDNA.

Source study methods: Cell counts per sample came from amplifying reference gene primers. Libraries were prepared by immunoSEQ multiplex PCR; TCRdb keeps only in-frame clonotypes and omits some of them. Clone size and the V and J calls come from that table; the DNA yielded D and trimming. The data show some 48,000 clones, 90% seen once. CDR3 length: 17 residues. Per germline, CDR1 SGHRS and CDR2 YFSETQ. The germline V and J ends were trimmed by 0 bases and 0 bases, with 10 bases remaining between them. The clonotype comes from a man in his 70s with acute or convalescent COVID-19. This chain uses TRBV5-1 with TRBJ1-6; no definite D call. The sample was peripheral blood. CDR3 sequence: CASSLVGRASYNSPLHF. The DNA for the CDR3 is TGCGCCAGCAGCTTGGTGGGGAGGGCCTCCTATAATTCACCCCTCCACTTT.